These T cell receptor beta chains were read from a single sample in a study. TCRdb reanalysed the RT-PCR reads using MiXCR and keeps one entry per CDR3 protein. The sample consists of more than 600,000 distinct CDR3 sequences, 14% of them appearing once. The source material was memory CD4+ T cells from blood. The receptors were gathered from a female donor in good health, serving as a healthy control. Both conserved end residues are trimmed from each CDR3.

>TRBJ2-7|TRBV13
ASSYLRISSYEQY
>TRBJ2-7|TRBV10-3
AIMGAGGPNEQY
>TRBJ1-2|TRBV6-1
ASSEVRTAPILYGYT
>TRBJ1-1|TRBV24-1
ATSAGWGNTEAF
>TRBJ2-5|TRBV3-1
ASSRLAKQETQY
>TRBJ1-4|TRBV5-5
ASSGTGEGEKLF
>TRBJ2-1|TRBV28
ASRPTTAWQF
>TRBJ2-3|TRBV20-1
SARPNGNKPDTQY
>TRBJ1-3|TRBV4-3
ASSQVRAASGNTIY
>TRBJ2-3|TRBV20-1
SVHLSDTQY
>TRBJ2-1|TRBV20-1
SARGLAGGRDEQF
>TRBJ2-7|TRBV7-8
ASSRTLDRSSYEQY
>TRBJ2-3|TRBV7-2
ASSALTGGTDTQY
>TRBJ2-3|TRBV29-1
SVEALSTDTQY
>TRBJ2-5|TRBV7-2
ASSLGGYQETQY
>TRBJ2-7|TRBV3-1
ASSRYGTAYEQY
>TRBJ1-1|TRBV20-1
SAMDRAAEAF
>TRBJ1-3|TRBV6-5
ASSFYLGDLSGNTIY
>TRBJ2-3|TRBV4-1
ASSIGLAPTTSTDTQY
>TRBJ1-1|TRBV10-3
AIRPGQGDGYTEAF
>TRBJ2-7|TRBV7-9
ASRPPLGARSYEQY
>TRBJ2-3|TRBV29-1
SVDLDRVADTQY
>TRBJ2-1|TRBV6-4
ASSDGSGRGNEQF
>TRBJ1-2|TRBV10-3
AISGGSSYGYT
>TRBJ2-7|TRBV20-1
SARDGAGLSYEQY
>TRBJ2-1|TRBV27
ASMGGTYSYNEQF
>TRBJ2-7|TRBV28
ASQSYPYEQY
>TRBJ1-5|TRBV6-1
ASRSTGAVQGQPQH
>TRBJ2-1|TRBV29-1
SVERTGHLNEQF